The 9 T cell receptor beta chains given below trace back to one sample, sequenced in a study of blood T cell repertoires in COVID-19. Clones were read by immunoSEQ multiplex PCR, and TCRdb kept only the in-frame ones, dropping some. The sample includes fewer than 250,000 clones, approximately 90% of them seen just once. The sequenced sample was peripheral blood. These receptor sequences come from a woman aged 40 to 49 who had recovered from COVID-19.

The DNA for the CDR3 is TGTGCCAGCTCACCAACGACAGGGGCAAATCAGCCCCAGCATTTT. This translates into CASSPTTGANQPQHF. V and J are TRBV18 and TRBJ1-5, with 8 nucleotides matching TRBD1. The CDR3 totals 15 residues. The ends lost 2 bases at V and 4 bases at J; junction bases unmatched: 4. Germline V gene lookup returns CDR1 KGHSH and CDR2 LQKENI.

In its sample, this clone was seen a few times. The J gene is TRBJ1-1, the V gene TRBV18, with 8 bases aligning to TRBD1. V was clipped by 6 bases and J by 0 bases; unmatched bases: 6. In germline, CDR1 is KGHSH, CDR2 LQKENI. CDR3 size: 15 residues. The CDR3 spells CASSPGGGLNTEAFF. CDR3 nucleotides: TGTGCCAGCTCCCCAGGGGGCGGTCTGAACACTGAAGCTTTCTTT.

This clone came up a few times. The CDR3 nucleotides are TGTGCCAGCAGCTTAGATGGGGCGCCTGGAAACACCATATATTTT. Amino acids: CASSLDGAPGNTIYF. V gene TRBV7-7 combines with J gene TRBJ1-3; D may be TRBD1 (5 bases). Germline lookup yields CDR1 SSHAT and CDR2 FNYEAQ (reference sequence). V lost 1 base, J lost 2 bases, and 9 bases lay in between. The CDR3 covers 15 residues.

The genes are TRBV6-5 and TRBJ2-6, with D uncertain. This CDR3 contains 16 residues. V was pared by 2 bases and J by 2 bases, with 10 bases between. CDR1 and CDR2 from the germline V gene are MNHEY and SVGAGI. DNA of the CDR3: TGTGCCAGCAGTTACGATAGTTTTGCTGGGGCCAACGTCCTGACTTTC. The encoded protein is CASSYDSFAGANVLTF.

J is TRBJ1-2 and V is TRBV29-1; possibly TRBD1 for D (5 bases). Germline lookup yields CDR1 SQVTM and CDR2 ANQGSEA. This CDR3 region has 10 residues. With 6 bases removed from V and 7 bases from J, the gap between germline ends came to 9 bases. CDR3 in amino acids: CSVGDSGYTF. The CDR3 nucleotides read TGCAGCGTCGGAGACAGTGGCTACACCTTC.

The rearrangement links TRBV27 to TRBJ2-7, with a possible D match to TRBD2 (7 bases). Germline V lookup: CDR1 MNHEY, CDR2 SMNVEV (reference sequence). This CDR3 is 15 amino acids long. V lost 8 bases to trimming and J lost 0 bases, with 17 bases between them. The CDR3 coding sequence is TGTGCCAGCGCCGCGGGGGCCTTAACCTCCTACGAGCAGTACTTC. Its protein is CASAAGALTSYEQYF.

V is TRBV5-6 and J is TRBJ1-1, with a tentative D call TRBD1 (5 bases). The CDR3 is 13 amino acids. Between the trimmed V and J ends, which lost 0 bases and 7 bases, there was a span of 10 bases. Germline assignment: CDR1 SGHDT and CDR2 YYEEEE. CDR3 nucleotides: TGTGCCAGCAGCTTGGGTCCAGGGTTTGAAGCTTTCTTT. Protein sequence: CASSLGPGFEAFF.

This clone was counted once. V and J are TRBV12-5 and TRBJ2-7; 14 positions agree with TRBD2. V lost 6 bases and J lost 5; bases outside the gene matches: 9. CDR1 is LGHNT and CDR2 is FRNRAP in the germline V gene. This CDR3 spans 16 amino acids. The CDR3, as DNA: TGTGCTAGTGGCTTCCAAGTGACTAGCGGGAGGGACGAGCAGTACTTC. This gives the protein CASGFQVTSGRDEQYF.

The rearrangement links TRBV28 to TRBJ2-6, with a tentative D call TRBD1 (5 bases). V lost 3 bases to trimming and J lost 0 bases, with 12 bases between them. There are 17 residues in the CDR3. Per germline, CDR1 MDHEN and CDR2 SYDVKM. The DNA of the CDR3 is TGTGCCAGCAGTTTTTACACAGGATACTCTGGGGCCAACGTCCTGACTTTC. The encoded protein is CASSFYTGYSGANVLTF.